This is a list of T cell receptor beta chains from one sample in a study of control samples from healthy donors and cancer patients. TCRdb's table, derived via immunoSEQ multiplex PCR, lists solely in-frame clones and lacks some. The data show approximately 170,000 clones, about nine tenths seen once. Sequencing was carried out using blood. Source of these receptors: a woman between 25 and 40 years old in good health. Each CDR3 is given with its conserved first and last residue. The D gene is left open where the match is weak. Size tells how often a clone was seen (once, few, many) or the class of an expanded clone, and some rows leave it out.

14,TRBV7-9,TRBJ1-5,-,-,TGTGCCAGCAGCTTAACAGGTGCAGGACAGCCCCAGCATTTT,CASSLTGAGQPQHF
13,TRBV18,TRBJ1-5,-,TRBD1,TGTGCCAGCTCCCTCGACAGGGTGGAGCCCCAGCATTTT,CASSLDRVEPQHF
12,TRBV20-1,TRBJ2-1,-,-,TGCAGTGCTAGTCGCTCCTACAATGAGCAGTTCTTC,CSASRSYNEQFF
14,TRBV5-6,TRBJ2-3,-,-,TGTGCCAGCAGCCCCGAGGGGGGCCCAGATACGCAGTATTTT,CASSPEGGPDTQYF
13,TRBV19,TRBJ1-3,-,-,TGTGCCAGTAGTCCAGGGCCTGGAAACACCATATATTTT,CASSPGPGNTIYF
16,TRBV7-6,TRBJ1-1,-,TRBD1,TGTGCCAGCAGCCCATATGACACAGGGGTGAACACTGAAGCTTTCTTT,CASSPYDTGVNTEAFF
15,TRBV7-9,TRBJ1-2,-,-,TGTGCCAGCAGCTTAGCTGGGAACCCTAACTATGGCTACACCTTC,CASSLAGNPNYGYTF
13,TRBV4-2,TRBJ1-1,-,-,TGTGCCAGCAGCCAAGATGCGAACACTGAAGCTTTCTTT,CASSQDANTEAFF
17,TRBV6-1,TRBJ1-6,once,TRBD1,TGTGCCAGCAGTGAAAGTGGGAGGACAGGCTATAATTCACCCCTCCACTTT,CASSESGRTGYNSPLHF
17,TRBV3-1/TRBV3-2,TRBJ1-5,-,TRBD1,TGTGCCAGCAGCCAAATCCGACAGGGGAGGGTCAATCAGCCCCAGCATTTT,CASSQIRQGRVNQPQHF
14,TRBV6-5,TRBJ1-3,-,-,TGTGCCAGCAGTTACTCGACAGCAGGAAACACCATATATTTT,CASSYSTAGNTIYF
15,TRBV5-1,TRBJ1-3,-,-,TGCGCCAGCAGCGACGACAGGCACTCTGGAAACACCATATATTTT,CASSDDRHSGNTIYF
17,TRBV9,TRBJ2-3,-,TRBD2,TGTGCCAGCAGCGTTCTAGGACTAGCGGGGGGGTCAGATACGCAGTATTTT,CASSVLGLAGGSDTQYF
12,TRBV3-1/TRBV3-2,TRBJ2-7,-,-,TGTGCCAGCAGCCGAACTAGCTACGAGCAGTACTTC,CASSRTSYEQYF
15,TRBV5-4,TRBJ2-5,-,-,TGTGCCAGCAGCTTTAAAGGCGGGGGCGTACAGACCCAGTACTTC,CASSFKGGGVQTQYF
16,TRBV7-2,TRBJ1-2,-,-,TGTGCCAGCAGCTTAGCGAGTTCGCAGTTAAACTATGGCTACACCTTC,CASSLASSQLNYGYTF
13,TRBV11-2,TRBJ2-5,-,-,TGTGCCAGCAGCTTCCCAGGGGATGAGACCCAGTACTTC,CASSFPGDETQYF
12,TRBV6-2/TRBV6-3,TRBJ2-5,-,-,TGTGCCAGCAGTTACATCCAAGAGACCCAGTACTTC,CASSYIQETQYF
14,TRBV3-1/TRBV3-2,TRBJ1-6,-,-,TGTGCCAGCAGCCAAGGACAGGCAAATTCACCCCTCCACTTT,CASSQGQANSPLHF
13,TRBV29-1,TRBJ1-1,-,TRBD1,TGCAGCGCGACAGGGACGGGGAACACTGAAGCTTTCTTT,CSATGTGNTEAFF
17,TRBV18,TRBJ1-4,-,TRBD1,TGTGCCAGCTCACCATACTCCAGGGGGCGGTCTAATGAAAAACTGTTTTTT,CASSPYSRGRSNEKLFF
17,TRBV14,TRBJ2-1,-,TRBD2,TGTGCCAGCAGCCAAGCCGAGGGGAGGGCCGCTCGGAATGAGCAGTTCTTC,CASSQAEGRAARNEQFF